This T cell receptor beta chain was profiled in a study of T cell responses to AZD1222 COVID-19 vaccine. Germline V gene data show CDR1 as SGHTS and CDR2 as YDEGEE. V was cut by 5 bases and J by 1 base, with 13 bases left in between. The CDR3 loop spans 14 amino acids. The method was immunoSEQ multiplex PCR; TCRdb's version includes in-frame clones alone and lacks a portion of them. The sample has about 95,000 clones; around 90% are singletons. The receptor's source is an adult in good health. The chain is built from TRBV5-8 and TRBJ2-7; a weak D match, TRBD1 (6 bases). The input for sequencing was peripheral blood, taken on day 0 of AZD1222 vaccination. The CDR3 region is CASSPHQGSYEQYF. CDR3 in DNA: TGTGCCAGCAGTCCACACCAGGGGTCCTACGAGCAGTACTTC.